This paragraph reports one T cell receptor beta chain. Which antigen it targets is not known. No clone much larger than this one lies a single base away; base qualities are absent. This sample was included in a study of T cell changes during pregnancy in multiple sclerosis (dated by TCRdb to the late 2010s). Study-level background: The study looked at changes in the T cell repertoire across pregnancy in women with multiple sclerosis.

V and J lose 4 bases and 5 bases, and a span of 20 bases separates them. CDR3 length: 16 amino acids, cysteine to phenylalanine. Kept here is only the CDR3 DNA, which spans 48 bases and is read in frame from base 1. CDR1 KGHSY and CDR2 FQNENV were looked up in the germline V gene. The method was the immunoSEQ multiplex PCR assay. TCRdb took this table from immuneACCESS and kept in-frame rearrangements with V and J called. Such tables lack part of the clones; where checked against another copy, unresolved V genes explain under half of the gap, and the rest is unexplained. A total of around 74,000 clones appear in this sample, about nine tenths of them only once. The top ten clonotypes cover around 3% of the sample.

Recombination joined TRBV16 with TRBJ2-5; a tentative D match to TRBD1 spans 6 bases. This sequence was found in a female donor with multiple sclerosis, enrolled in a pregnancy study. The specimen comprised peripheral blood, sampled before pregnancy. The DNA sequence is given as TGTGCCAGCAGCCTCAATCGCCCACAGGGCGGGGAGACCCAGTACTTC. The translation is CASSLNRPQGGETQYF.